This is a list of T cell receptor beta chains from one sample in a study of shared clonotypes between healthy human individuals. TCRdb keeps only in-frame clones here, not all; method: immunoSEQ multiplex PCR. The profile shows just over 2,000,000 clones, 85% to 95% of them singletons. The specimen sequenced was naive CD4+ T cells sorted from blood. The source is a man in his late teens or twenties in good health. Both conserved end residues are trimmed from each CDR3.

v_call,cdr3_aa
TRBV5-4,ASSLDRGLTEAF
TRBV6-1,ASRTTGPNEKLF
TRBV7-2,ASSLNNPSDTQY
TRBV18,ASSPPASGEYEQY
TRBV10-3,AISESTASNTEAF
TRBV7-8,ASSSPAFLDTEAF
TRBV29-1,SVETGGASYEQY
TRBV5-1,ASSSSGQGPNEQF
TRBV4-1,ASSQVQGLNQPQH
TRBV29-1,SVNRGRHTEAF
TRBV11-3,ASSLGLANTGELF
TRBV6-5,ASSQGTNEQF
TRBV6-1,ASSERGGGQPQH
TRBV15,ATSRVLWTLSGANVLT